Included here is one T cell receptor (beta chain) sequence, with context. Its antigen is unidentified. The entry originates in a study of high-grade serous ovarian cancer treatment subgroups. Tumor samples were obtained before definitive surgery or chemotherapy. Germline trimming cut 8 bases from V and 5 bases from J; bases unmatched to any gene: 3. The germline V gene encodes CDR1 MNHEY and CDR2 SMNVEV (reference sequence). The CDR3 loop spans 14 amino acids. Clones were sequenced by immunoSEQ multiplex PCR, and TCRdb holds only the in-frame ones, with some missing. The profile covers about 2,000 clones, with roughly 82% appearing a single time and roughly an eighth taken by the ten largest. Whole-study findings and limits: Repertoire analysis covered CDR3 alone, not CDR1 or CDR2. Spatial context was lost because tumors were sequenced in bulk. Repertoire similarity ranged roughly 0.1 to 0.85 between tumors of one patient.

Sequenced sample: tumor tissue. This TCR derives from a human donor with high-grade serous ovarian cancer. The chain employs TRBV27 and TRBJ1-6; 10 bases match TRBD1. The CDR3 nucleotides are TGTGCCAGCGGGGACAGGGGCCATAATTCACCCCTCCACTTT. Its protein product is CASGDRGHNSPLHF.